These 20 T cell receptor beta chains were sequenced from one sample in a study of cytomegalovirus exposure and HLA in healthy donors. Assay: immunoSEQ multiplex PCR; the TCRdb copy retains only in-frame clones and omits some. Of around 190,000 clones in the sample, 75% to 90% were seen once. The sample consisted of PBMCs. The source is a man between 18 and 35 years old in good health and CMV-seropositive.

The CDR3 here is CASSYAGQNTEAFF. The CDR3 DNA reads as TGTGCCAGCAGTTACGCAGGACAGAACACTGAAGCTTTCTTT. The V gene is TRBV6-6, the J gene TRBJ1-1, with D tentatively TRBD1 (5 bases). Trimming removed 2 bases at V and 1 base at J, with 8 bases between. The CDR3 is 14 residues long. CDR1 and CDR2 (germline): MNHNY, SVGAGI (reference sequence).

The chain links TRBV27 to TRBJ1-1; D may be TRBD1 (6 bases). The CDR3 runs 14 residues. Trimming removed 3 bases from V and 7 bases from J, with 15 bases in between. Germline CDR1 and CDR2: MNHEY and SMNVEV (reference sequence). The CDR3 nucleotides read TGTGCCAGCAGTTTCGGACAGACCCGCAATGAAGCTTTCTTT. This codes for CASSFGQTRNEAFF.

The genes are TRBV14 and TRBJ2-3; TRBD2 agrees at 9 bases. V shed 2 bases, J shed 10 bases, and the junction held 16 bases outside the gene matches. Germline V gene data show CDR1 as SGHDN and CDR2 as FVKESK. The CDR3 is 17 residues long. This CDR3 reads CASSQLGRLAGGPPQYF. The CDR3 DNA is TGTGCCAGCAGCCAACTTGGGAGACTTGCGGGAGGGCCTCCGCAGTATTTT.

The V and J genes are TRBV14 and TRBJ1-1; a weak D match, TRBD1 (6 bases). This CDR3 contains 16 residues. V lost 5 bases to trimming and J lost 5 bases, with 21 bases between them. The germline gives CDR1 SGHDN, CDR2 FVKESK. This CDR3 is CASSFTLQGFRTEAFF. CDR3 bases: TGTGCCAGCAGCTTTACTCTACAGGGTTTTAGAACTGAAGCTTTCTTT.

This chain connects TRBV7-8 to TRBJ2-7; 9 bases line up with TRBD2. The CDR3 runs 15 residues. V gave up 2 bases and J gave up 2 bases; unmatched junction bases: 4. Germline V gene data show CDR1 as SGHVS and CDR2 as FQNEAQ. The CDR3 spells CASSLRTSVTYEQYF. CDR3 nucleotide sequence: TGTGCCAGCAGCTTACGGACTAGCGTGACCTACGAGCAGTACTTC. Drawing the rest from reference TRBV7-8 and TRBJ2-7, the complete variable domain is GAGVSQSPRYKVAKRGQDVALRCDPISGHVSLFWYQQALGQGPEFLTYFQNEAQLDKSGLPSDRFFAERPEGSVSTLKIQRTQQEDSAVYLCASSLRTSVTYEQYFGPGTRLTVT.

The J gene is TRBJ2-1, the V gene TRBV5-4; TRBD1 matches at 10 bases. V was clipped by 3 bases and J by 5 bases; unmatched bases: 2. The length of the CDR3 is 14 residues. Germline CDR1 and CDR2: SGHNT and YYREEE (reference sequence). CDR3 DNA sequence: TGTGCCAGCAGCTCCGGGACAGGGGACAATGAGCAGTTCTTC. The encoded protein is CASSSGTGDNEQFF. The full variable domain, its missing parts supplied by reference TRBV5-4 and TRBJ2-1, is ETGVTQSPTHLIKTRGQQVTLRCSSQSGHNTVSWYQQALGQGPQFIFQYYREEENGRGNFPPRFSGLQFPNYSSELNVNALELDDSALYLCASSSGTGDNEQFFGPGTRLTVL.

The chain recombines TRBV7-2 with TRBJ2-3, with 11 bases that match TRBD2. The CDR3 is 15 amino acids. V was clipped by 4 bases and J by 2 bases; unmatched bases: 2. Per the germline V gene, CDR1 is SGHTA and CDR2 is FQGNSA. As DNA, the CDR3 is TGTGCCAGCAGCTGGGGACTAGCGGACACAGATACGCAGTATTTT. Protein: CASSWGLADTDTQYF.

The J gene is TRBJ2-3, the V gene TRBV11-2; 8 nucleotides align to TRBD2. Germline CDR1 SGHAT, CDR2 FQNNGV. V shed 3 bases and J 0 bases; nucleotides not matched to a gene: 11. There are 18 residues in the CDR3. CDR3 in DNA: TGTGCCAGCAGCTTCCGCGGGCGGGGGGCCACTAGCACAGATACGCAGTATTTT. This gives the protein CASSFRGRGATSTDTQYF.

CDR3 sequence reads: CASIRTGRNTEAFF. CDR3 nucleotide sequence: TGTGCCAGCATCCGGACAGGGCGGAACACTGAAGCTTTCTTT. The genes are TRBV2 and TRBJ1-1; 8 nucleotides align to TRBD1. Unmatched junction bases numbered 5, after V lost 7 bases and J lost 1 base. The CDR3 totals 14 residues. Germline V CDR1 and CDR2: SNHLY, FYNNEI.

The chain is built from TRBV19 and TRBJ1-1; D gene ambiguous. V was cut by 0 bases and J by 1 base, with 6 bases left in between. Germline lookup yields CDR1 LNHDA and CDR2 SQIVND (reference sequence). CDR3 size: 14 residues. CDR3 sequence: CASSIDLRNTEAFF. The CDR3 DNA reads TGTGCCAGTAGTATAGACCTCCGGAACACTGAAGCTTTCTTT.

The rearrangement links TRBV28 to TRBJ2-1; 9 nucleotides align to TRBD2. The trim removed 4 bases at V and 8 bases at J, leaving 15 bases unmatched. Germline loops: CDR1 MDHEN, CDR2 SYDVKM. The CDR3 is made up of 17 amino acids. In DNA, the CDR3 is TGTGCCAGCAGTTCCCCCCAGGTTGGGCGGGAGGGGGATGAGCAGTTCTTC. It is translated as CASSSPQVGREGDEQFF.

The chain joins TRBV27 to TRBJ2-7; TRBD2 is a possible D gene (6 bases). The germline V gene encodes CDR1 MNHEY and CDR2 SMNVEV (reference sequence). Deletions cut 2 bases from V and 2 bases from J, with 16 bases between. The CDR3 consists of 16 residues. As DNA, the CDR3 is TGTGCCAGCAGTTTACAGGGACTCACCCTTCCCTACGAGCAGTACTTC. The encoded protein is CASSLQGLTLPYEQYF.

This clone has just a few counts. The V call is TRBV9, the J call TRBJ2-1; 8 bases map to TRBD2. This CDR3 has 16 residues. V trimming: 2 bases; J trimming: 5 bases; junction bases outside the gene matches: 9. The germline V gene encodes CDR1 SGDLS and CDR2 YYNGEE. The CDR3 reads CASSVGAGGTDNEQFF. The CDR3 coding sequence is TGTGCCAGCAGCGTCGGCGCGGGGGGCACCGACAATGAGCAGTTCTTC.

This CDR3 is CASSFSGTGNTGELFF. The CDR3 DNA is TGTGCCAGCAGCTTCTCCGGGACAGGGAACACCGGGGAGCTGTTTTTT. V usage is TRBV5-4 and J usage is TRBJ2-2; 8 bases are a match to TRBD1. The CDR3 contains 16 residues. Trimming removed 2 bases from V and 1 base from J; junction bases left unmatched: 4. Germline CDR1 SGHNT, CDR2 YYREEE (reference sequence). Combining the CDR3 with reference TRBV5-4 and TRBJ2-2 gives the whole variable domain ETGVTQSPTHLIKTRGQQVTLRCSSQSGHNTVSWYQQALGQGPQFIFQYYREEENGRGNFPPRFSGLQFPNYSSELNVNALELDDSALYLCASSFSGTGNTGELFFGEGSRLTVL.

This chain connects TRBV11-2 to TRBJ1-2; 10 bases fit TRBD1. V was clipped by 4 bases and J by 2 bases; unmatched bases: 10. Germline V lookup: CDR1 SGHAT, CDR2 FQNNGV. The CDR3 sequence is 17 residues long. Written as DNA, the CDR3 is TGTGCCAGCAGCTCCCTTCCACCGGGACAGGGGAACTATGGCTACACCTTC. The encoded protein is CASSSLPPGQGNYGYTF. The complete variable domain, with remaining parts taken from reference TRBV11-2 and TRBJ1-2, reads EAGVAQSPRYKIIEKRQSVAFWCNPISGHATLYWYQQILGQGPKLLIQFQNNGVVDDSQLPKDRFSAERLKGVDSTLKIQPAKLEDSAVYLCASSSLPPGQGNYGYTFGSGTRLTVV.

The sample holds a few counts of this clone. J is TRBJ1-2 and V is TRBV4-1, with D perhaps matching TRBD1 (5 bases). Trimming cost V 4 bases and J 8 bases, with 17 bases left between them. This CDR3 region has 14 residues. CDR1 is MGHRA and CDR2 is YSYEKL in the germline V gene. CDR3 sequence (DNA): TGCGCCAGCAGCCCCGCGGGGGGTGATAGAGGCTACACCTTC. This encodes CASSPAGGDRGYTF.

As to this clone: One junction end disagrees with the germline gene, perhaps due to a read error. The chain couples TRBV23-1 to TRBJ1-1; 7 bases map to TRBD1. TRBV23-1 is known as an ORF, though its function is uncertain. This CDR3 contains 15 residues. In DNA form, the CDR3 reads TGCGCCCGCAGTTTCGATTACGCAGGGGGGCGCAAGGCTTTCTTT. This translates into CARSFDYAGGRKAFF.

The count of this clone is one. This chain joins TRBV5-5 and TRBJ1-2; 8 nucleotides align to TRBD1. J lost 6 bases, V lost 4 bases, and 5 bases had no gene match. The length of the CDR3 is 13 residues. Germline assignment: CDR1 SGHKS and CDR2 YYEKEE (reference sequence). CDR3 in DNA: TGTGCCAGCAGCCCGACAGGGGTCGATGGCTACACCTTC. Encoded protein: CASSPTGVDGYTF.

The chain uses TRBV5-1 and TRBJ1-1; maybe TRBD1 (5 bases). Trimming cost V 0 bases and J 6 bases, with 21 bases left between them. Looked up from germline, CDR1 is SGHRS and CDR2 is YFSETQ. The CDR3 extends over 17 amino acids. CDR3 DNA: TGCGCCAGCAGCTTGGGTTACTTTACAGGCTGGGAAGCTGAAGCTTTCTTT. As protein: CASSLGYFTGWEAEAFF.

This chain connects TRBV5-1 to TRBJ1-1; D not certain. CDR1 and CDR2 from the germline V gene are SGHRS and YFSETQ. The CDR3 is made up of 15 amino acids. V lost 0 bases, J lost 1 base, and 10 bases lay in between. Here the CDR3 DNA reads TGCGCCAGCAGCTTGGATGGGAGGAAGAACACTGAAGCTTTCTTT. It codes for CASSLDGRKNTEAFF.